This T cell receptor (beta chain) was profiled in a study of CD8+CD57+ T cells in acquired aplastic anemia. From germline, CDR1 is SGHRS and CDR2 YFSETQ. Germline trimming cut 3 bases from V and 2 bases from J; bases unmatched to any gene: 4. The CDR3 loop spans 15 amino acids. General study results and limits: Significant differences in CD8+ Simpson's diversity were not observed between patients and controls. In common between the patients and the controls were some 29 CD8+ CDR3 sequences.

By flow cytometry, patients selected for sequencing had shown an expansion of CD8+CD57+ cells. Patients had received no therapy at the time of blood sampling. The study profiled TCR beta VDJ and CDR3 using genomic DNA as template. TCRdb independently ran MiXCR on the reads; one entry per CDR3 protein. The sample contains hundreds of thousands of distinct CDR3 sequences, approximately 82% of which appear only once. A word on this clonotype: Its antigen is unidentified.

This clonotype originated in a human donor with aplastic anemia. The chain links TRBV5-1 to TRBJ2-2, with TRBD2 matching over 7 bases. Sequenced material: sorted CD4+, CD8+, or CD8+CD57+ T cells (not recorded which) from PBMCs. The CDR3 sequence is CASSSGRPNTGELFF. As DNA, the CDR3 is TGCGCCAGCAGCTCCGGGAGGCCCAACACCGGGGAGCTGTTTTTT.